The clone carrying this TCR beta chain was recorded many times. Its specificity is not known. Here the gene names and germline are mouse. The missing CDR3 end, 4 residues past where the read stops, is filled in from the germline J gene. This sample was taken from a study of CD8+ T cells in alopecia areata. Study at large: Grafting placed skin from 6-12-month-old C3H/HeJ donors with spontaneous alopecia onto roughly 7-10-week-old female C3H/HeJ mice.

Study-level points and caveats: Clonality exceeded that of normal scalp in lesional scalp, most notably in alopecia totalis/universalis. Scalp sample data also include resident alphabeta T cells from normal skin. TCRs were shared less clearly across patients than in mice, possibly for HLA-related reasons.

Sorting of pooled cutaneous lymph node cells used CD4, CD8alpha, NKG2D, NKG2ACE and other markers. CDR1 MSHET and CDR2 SYDVDS come from the germline V gene. The CDR3 loop spans 13 amino acids. V lost 7 bases and J 0 bases, leaving 10 bases between the germline ends. RNA was isolated and reverse transcribed to cDNA, the sequencing template. The method was immunoSEQ multiplex PCR; TCRdb's version includes in-frame clones alone and lacks a portion of them. The data show about 9,000 clones, with none appearing a single time. The receptor comes from a C3H/HeJ mouse with alopecia areata. Mice of this strain are of MHC haplotype H2-k. The chain combines TRBV29 with TRBJ2-7; D possibly corresponds to TRBD1 (6 bases). Sequencing input: CD8+ T cells sorted from a lymph node. CDR3 sequence: CASTRTDSYEQYF. CDR3 DNA, as far as it was read: TGTGCTAGCACAAGGACAGACTCCTAT.